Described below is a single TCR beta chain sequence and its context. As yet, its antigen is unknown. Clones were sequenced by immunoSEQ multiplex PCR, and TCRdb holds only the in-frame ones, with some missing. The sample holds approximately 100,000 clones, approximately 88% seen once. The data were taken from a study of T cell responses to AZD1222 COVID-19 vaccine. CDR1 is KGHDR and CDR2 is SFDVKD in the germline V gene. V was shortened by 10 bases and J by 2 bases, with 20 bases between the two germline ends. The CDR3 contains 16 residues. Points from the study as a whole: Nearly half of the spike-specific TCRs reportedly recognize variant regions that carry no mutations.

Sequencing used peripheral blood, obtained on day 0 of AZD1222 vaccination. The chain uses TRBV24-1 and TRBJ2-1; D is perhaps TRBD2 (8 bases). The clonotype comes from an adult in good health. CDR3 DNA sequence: TGTGCCACACGTAGCGGGACAGTCTACCCCTACAATGAGCAGTTCTTC. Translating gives CATRSGTVYPYNEQFF.